A single sample is the source of the 14 T cell receptor beta chains below, sequenced in a study of cytomegalovirus exposure and HLA in healthy donors. Primers for the PCR totalled 60 Vbeta and 13 Jbeta. Produced via immunoSEQ multiplex PCR; TCRdb's table is partial and in-frame only. The sample has tens of thousands of clones; 85% to 95% are singletons. Material: PBMCs. All receptors come from a woman younger than 35 in good health and CMV-seronegative.

The chain has TRBV5-1 and TRBJ1-5, with no clear D. Germline assignment: CDR1 SGHRS and CDR2 YFSETQ. V lost 0 bases to trimming and J lost 2 bases, with 3 bases between them. CDR3 size: 13 residues. CDR3 loop: CASSLAGNQPQHF. CDR3 in DNA: TGCGCCAGCAGCTTGGCTGGCAATCAGCCCCAGCATTTT.

The chain couples TRBV5-1 to TRBJ2-7; TRBD1 agrees at 7 bases. CDR1 is SGHRS, CDR2 YFSETQ, per germline. The length of the CDR3 is 16 residues. Trimming removed 1 base from V and 3 bases from J; junction bases left unmatched: 10. CDR3 DNA: TGCGCCAGCAGCTTGTGGACGCCCAGGGGGAGCTACGAGCAGTACTTC. Protein: CASSLWTPRGSYEQYF.

The genes are TRBV6-4 and TRBJ2-3; 10 bases match TRBD2. The CDR3 has 16 residues. The ends lost 3 bases at V and 0 bases at J; junction bases unmatched: 3. Looked up from germline, CDR1 is MRHNA and CDR2 is SNTAGT. DNA for the CDR3: TGTGCCAGCAGTGAGGCAGCGGGAGGGAGCACAGATACGCAGTATTTT. Translating it yields CASSEAAGGSTDTQYF.

J is TRBJ2-7 and V is TRBV15; 9 bases match TRBD2. Germline assignment: CDR1 LNHNV and CDR2 YYDKDF (reference sequence). The CDR3 covers 18 residues. Trimming at V came to 1 base and at J to 6 bases, leaving 16 bases not matched to a gene. The CDR3 loop reads CATSRAPLAGFRFVEQYF. The CDR3 region has the DNA TGTGCCACCAGCAGAGCGCCGCTAGCGGGGTTTAGATTCGTCGAGCAGTACTTC. Full variable domain (rest looked up from reference TRBV15 and TRBJ2-7): DAMVIQNPRYQVTQFGKPVTLSCSQTLNHNVMYWYQQKSSQAPKLLFHYYDKDFNNEADTPDNFQSRRPNTSFCFLDIRSPGLGDTAMYLCATSRAPLAGFRFVEQYFGPGTRLTVT.

The rearrangement uses TRBV9 and TRBJ2-3, with D tentatively TRBD1 (6 bases). V was pared by 7 bases and J by 4 bases, with 16 bases between. CDR1 and CDR2 (germline): SGDLS, YYNGEE. The CDR3 length is 14 residues. The CDR3 DNA reads TGTGCCAGCGGCCCTCCTGGGGGCTCAGATACGCAGTATTTT. Encoded protein: CASGPPGGSDTQYF.

This rearrangement joins TRBV19 to TRBJ1-1; D is unresolved. The V and J ends lost 6 bases and 3 bases respectively, with 17 bases between them. This CDR3 spans 15 amino acids. The germline V gene encodes CDR1 LNHDA and CDR2 SQIVND (reference sequence). CDR3 nucleotides: TGTGCCAGTAGCCCTAACCTCGGACTCCACACTGAAGCTTTCTTT. Its translation: CASSPNLGLHTEAFF.

Note on this clone: At one boundary the junction diverges from the germline segment, which might be a read error. This chain connects TRBV7-7 to TRBJ2-1; TRBD2 matches at 8 bases. This CDR3 has 16 amino acids. CDR1 and CDR2 from the germline V gene are SSHAT and FNYEAQ (reference sequence). CDR3 in DNA: TGTGCTAGCAGCCCACTAGCGGATCCCTCCTACAATGAGCAGTTCTTC. Encoded protein: CASSPLADPSYNEQFF.

The J gene is TRBJ2-1, the V gene TRBV27; TRBD2 aligns across 10 bases. The germline V gene has CDR1 MNHEY and CDR2 SMNVEV (reference sequence). CDR3 size: 16 residues. Trimming cost V 6 bases and J 7 bases; bases outside gene matches: 12. CDR3 bases: TGTGCCAGCAGGAAATACCCTAGCGGGAGCCTAAATGAGCAGTTCTTC. Translating gives CASRKYPSGSLNEQFF.

The genes are TRBV29-1 and TRBJ1-1, with D unresolved. Germline-derived CDR1 and CDR2 are SQVTM and ANQGSEA. The V gene lost 5 bases and the J gene lost 5 bases, with 9 bases spanning the gap. The CDR3 covers 11 residues. The CDR3 sequence is CSVSTSTEAFF. As DNA, the CDR3 is TGCAGCGTTTCCACCAGTACTGAAGCTTTCTTT.

V gene TRBV15 combines with J gene TRBJ1-4; unclear D gene. Germline CDR1 is LNHNV and CDR2 is YYDKDF (reference sequence). The CDR3 covers 15 residues. Trimming took 0 bases from V and 3 from J, leaving 8 bases between them. The CDR3 nucleotides read TGTGCCACCAGCAGAGATGGCGGTCCTAATGAAAAACTGTTTTTT. It codes for CATSRDGGPNEKLFF.

The gene calls are TRBV6-1 and TRBJ2-2; 9 nucleotides line up with TRBD2. Per the germline V gene, CDR1 is MNHNS and CDR2 is SASEGT. The trim removed 7 bases at V and 7 bases at J, leaving 7 bases unmatched. The CDR3 has 14 residues. The CDR3 DNA is TGTGCCAGCACCATCGGGACTAGCTTCGGGGAGCTGTTTTTT. Its translation is CASTIGTSFGELFF.

The CDR3 sequence is CASSLRDRDGGYTF. As DNA, the CDR3 is TGCGCCAGCAGCTTGCGGGACAGGGACGGGGGCTACACCTTC. This chain connects TRBV5-1 to TRBJ1-2; 9 bases fit TRBD1. With V trimmed by 1 base and J by 8 bases, 6 bases remained unmatched. Germline CDR1 SGHRS, CDR2 YFSETQ. This CDR3 comprises 14 residues.

The chain employs TRBV19 and TRBJ2-5; 13 positions match TRBD2. V lost 6 bases to trimming and J lost 7 bases; unmatched junction nucleotides: 11. The CDR3 spans 16 residues. Germline assignment: CDR1 LNHDA and CDR2 SQIVND (reference sequence). The CDR3 DNA reads TGTGCCAGTAGCGACTCGACTAGCGGGAGGTCGGGGACCCAGTACTTC. Translated, it gives CASSDSTSGRSGTQYF.

This clone was counted a few times. The chain couples TRBV6-1 to TRBJ1-2, with 8 bases matching TRBD1. The CDR3 extends over 15 amino acids. Germline V gives CDR1 MNHNS, CDR2 SASEGT. The junction had 9 bases not matched to a gene; V was cut back by 1 base and J by 8 bases. The CDR3 here is CASSEEGARTGGYTF. The CDR3 nucleotides are TGTGCCAGCAGTGAAGAGGGGGCGCGGACAGGGGGCTACACCTTC.